This T cell receptor beta chain is from a study of T-cell memory formation after mild COVID-19. Study-wide results and caveats: Clones that contracted from day 15 to 85 had balanced CD4/CD8; later expanders were CD4+ biased. Within pre-infection memory, some responding clones were found, suggesting cross-reactive memory joined.

This clonotype was counted a few times. Its target is unknown. V was clipped by 5 bases and J by 4 bases, with 20 bases between them. There are 16 residues in the CDR3. CDR1 and CDR2 from the germline V gene are SGHTA and FQGNSA. With constant-segment primers, 5'RACE yielded cDNA libraries of TCR alpha and TCR beta that carried sample barcodes and UMIs. TCRdb processed the 5' RACE reads anew with MiXCR; each CDR3 protein has one entry. The sample has some 200,000 distinct CDR3 sequences; 20% to 25% are singletons. The J gene is TRBJ1-2, the V gene TRBV7-2, with no clear D. This receptor was identified in an adult woman who had mild COVID-19 (a few samples of this study predate the infection). Cell type and time point are not known. What was sequenced was PBMCs or a T cell subset sorted from them (not recorded which). The CDR3 loop reads CASSPYPRPSFYGYTF. The CDR3 DNA reads TGTGCCAGCAGCCCATACCCTCGTCCCTCATTCTATGGCTACACCTTC. Looking up the rest from reference TRBV7-2 and TRBJ1-2 gives the full variable domain: GAGVSQSPSNKVTEKGKDVELRCDPISGHTALYWYRQSLGQGLEFLIYFQGNSAPDKSGLPSDRFSAERTGGSVSTLTIQRTQQEDSAVYLCASSPYPRPSFYGYTFGSGTRLTVV.